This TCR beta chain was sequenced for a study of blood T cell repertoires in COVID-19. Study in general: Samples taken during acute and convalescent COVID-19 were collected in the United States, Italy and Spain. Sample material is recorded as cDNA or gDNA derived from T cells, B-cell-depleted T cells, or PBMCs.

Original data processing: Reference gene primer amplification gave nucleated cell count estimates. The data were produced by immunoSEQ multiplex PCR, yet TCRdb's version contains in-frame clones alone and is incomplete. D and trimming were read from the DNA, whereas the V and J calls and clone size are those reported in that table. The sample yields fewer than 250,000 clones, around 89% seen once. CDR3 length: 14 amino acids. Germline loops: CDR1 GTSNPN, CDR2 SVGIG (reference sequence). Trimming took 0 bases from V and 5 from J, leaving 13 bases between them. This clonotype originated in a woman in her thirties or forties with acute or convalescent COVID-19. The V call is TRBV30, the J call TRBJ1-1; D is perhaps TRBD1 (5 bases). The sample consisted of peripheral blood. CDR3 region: CAWSVRSRGTEAFF. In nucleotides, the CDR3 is TGTGCCTGGAGTGTACGGAGCCGGGGGACTGAAGCTTTCTTT.